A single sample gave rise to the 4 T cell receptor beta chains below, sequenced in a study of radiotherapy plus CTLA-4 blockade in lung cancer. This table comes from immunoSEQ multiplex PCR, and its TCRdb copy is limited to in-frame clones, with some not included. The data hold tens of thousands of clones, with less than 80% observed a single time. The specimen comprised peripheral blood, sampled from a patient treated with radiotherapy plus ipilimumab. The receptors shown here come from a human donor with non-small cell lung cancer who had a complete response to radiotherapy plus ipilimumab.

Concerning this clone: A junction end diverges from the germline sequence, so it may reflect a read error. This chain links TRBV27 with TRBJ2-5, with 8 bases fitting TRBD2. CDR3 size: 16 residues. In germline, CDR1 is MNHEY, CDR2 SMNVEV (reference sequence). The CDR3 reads CASSSRGGGSQGTQYF. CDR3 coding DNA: TGTGCCAGCAGTTCCCGGGGCGGGGGGAGTCAAGGGACCCAGTACTTC.

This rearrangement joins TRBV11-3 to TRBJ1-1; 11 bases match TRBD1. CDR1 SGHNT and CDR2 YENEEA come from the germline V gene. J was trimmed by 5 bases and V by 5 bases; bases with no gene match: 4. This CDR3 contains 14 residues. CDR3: CASSPGQGATEAFF. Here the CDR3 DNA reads TGTGCCAGCAGCCCCGGACAGGGGGCGACTGAAGCTTTCTTT.

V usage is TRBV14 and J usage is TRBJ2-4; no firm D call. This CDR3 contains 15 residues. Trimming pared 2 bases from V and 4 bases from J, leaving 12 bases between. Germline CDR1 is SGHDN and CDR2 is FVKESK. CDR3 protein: CASSQTPGSKNIQYF. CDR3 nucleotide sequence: TGTGCCAGCAGCCAAACCCCCGGGTCTAAAAACATTCAGTACTTC.

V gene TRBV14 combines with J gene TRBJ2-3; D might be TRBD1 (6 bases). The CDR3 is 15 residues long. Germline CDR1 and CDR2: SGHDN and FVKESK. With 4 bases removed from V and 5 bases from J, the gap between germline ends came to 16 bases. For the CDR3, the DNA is TGTGCCAGCAGCCTCTACAGGGCTGACGGAGATACGCAGTATTTT. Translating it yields CASSLYRADGDTQYF.